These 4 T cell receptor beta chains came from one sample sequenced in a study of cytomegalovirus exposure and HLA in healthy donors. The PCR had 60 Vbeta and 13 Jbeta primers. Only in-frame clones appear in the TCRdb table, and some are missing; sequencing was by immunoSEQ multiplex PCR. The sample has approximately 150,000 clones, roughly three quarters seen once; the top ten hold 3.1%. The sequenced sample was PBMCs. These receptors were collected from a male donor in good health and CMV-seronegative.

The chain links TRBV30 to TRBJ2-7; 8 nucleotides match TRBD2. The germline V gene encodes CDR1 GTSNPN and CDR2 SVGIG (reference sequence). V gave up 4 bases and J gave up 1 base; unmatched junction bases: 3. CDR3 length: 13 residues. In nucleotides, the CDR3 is TGTGCCTGGACTAGCGGGCTTTCCTACGAGCAGTACTTC. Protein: CAWTSGLSYEQYF. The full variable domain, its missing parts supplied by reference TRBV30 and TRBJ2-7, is SQTIHQWPATLVQPVGSPLSLECTVEGTSNPNLYWYRQAAGRGLQLLFYSVGIGQISSEVPQNLSASRPQDRQFILSSKKLLLSDSGFYLCAWTSGLSYEQYFGPGTRLTVT.

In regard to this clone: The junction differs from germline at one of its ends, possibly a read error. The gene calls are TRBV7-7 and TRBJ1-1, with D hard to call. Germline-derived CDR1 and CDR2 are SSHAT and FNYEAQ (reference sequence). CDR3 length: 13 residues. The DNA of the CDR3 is TGTGCTAGCAGCTTCGGTGAGGGAACTGAAGCTTTCTTT. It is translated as CASSFGEGTEAFF.

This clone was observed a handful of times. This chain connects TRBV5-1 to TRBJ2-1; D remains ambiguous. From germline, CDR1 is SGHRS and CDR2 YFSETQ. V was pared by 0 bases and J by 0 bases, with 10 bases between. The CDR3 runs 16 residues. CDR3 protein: CASSLAQADSYNEQFF. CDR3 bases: TGCGCCAGCAGCTTGGCCCAGGCTGACTCCTACAATGAGCAGTTCTTC.

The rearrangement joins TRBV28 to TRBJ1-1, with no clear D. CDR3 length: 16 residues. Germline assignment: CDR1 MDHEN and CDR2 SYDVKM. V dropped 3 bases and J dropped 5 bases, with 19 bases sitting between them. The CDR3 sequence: CASSFHSSRFVTEAFF. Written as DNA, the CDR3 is TGTGCCAGCAGTTTTCACAGCTCCCGGTTCGTTACTGAAGCTTTCTTT.